The text below deals with one T cell receptor beta chain. Its antigen is not identified. This record comes from a study of Tregs in tolerant kidney transplant recipients. Findings of the study overall: Findings come from small patient numbers and require larger validation.

Recipients received nonmyeloablative bone marrow transplants from related graft donors, with transient mixed chimerism. Sequenced by immunoSEQ multiplex PCR; TCRdb stores in-frame clones only, minus some. The data contain fewer than 60,000 clones, roughly nine tenths of them singletons. This sample comprised CD8+ T cells from blood (PBMCs), obtained 24 months after the transplant. The clonotype comes from a human patient who received a combined kidney and bone marrow transplant. Some of the T cells might come from the graft donor.

CDR3 bases: TGCGCCAGCAGTCATCTAGCGGGGGGGTACAATGAGCAGTTCTTC. Protein sequence: CASSHLAGGYNEQFF. This chain links TRBV10-2 with TRBJ2-1; 12 bases map to TRBD2. The CDR3 runs to 15 residues. Trimming took 5 bases from V and 4 from J; bases not matched to a gene: 3. Germline V lookup: CDR1 WSHSY, CDR2 SAAADI.